The 20 T cell receptor beta chains listed next were all sequenced from one sample in a study of tumor-infiltrating lymphocytes in primary liver carcinoma. With around 500 ng total RNA as template and a constant-region primer, TCR beta cDNA was made. Employing slightly modified ARM-PCR, three nested multiplex PCR rounds were run, and these gave rise to the TCR beta libraries. Each of the first two PCR rounds ran roughly 9 cycles with TRBV1-TRBV30 forward and C-beta reverse primers. TCRdb passed the multiplex PCR reads through MiXCR, listing each CDR3 protein once. Of about 180,000 distinct CDR3 sequences listed, 60% were seen once; the top ten hold about 70%. Unsorted whole blood supplied the blood RNA, and germline DNA was isolated too. The material sequenced was peripheral blood. These receptors were collected from a man aged 40-50 years with primary liver carcinoma and hepatitis B virus infection.

This clonotype showed up just a few times. The rearrangement links TRBV5-5 to TRBJ1-4; unclear D gene. The V end was cut by 0 bases, the J end by 0 bases, with 6 bases between. This CDR3 contains 15 residues. Germline loops: CDR1 SGHKS, CDR2 YYEKEE (reference sequence). The CDR3 reads CASSLGGATNEKLFF. The CDR3 DNA is TGTGCCAGCAGCTTGGGGGGAGCAACTAATGAAAAACTGTTTTTT.

CDR3 DNA: TGTGCCAGCAGCTTAGCGCCGGGATATTTGCTGGGCACCTACAATGAGCAGTTCTTC. Protein sequence: CASSLAPGYLLGTYNEQFF. The chain uses TRBV7-8 and TRBJ2-1, with D possibly being TRBD2 (5 bases). Germline CDR1 is SGHVS and CDR2 is FQNEAQ. The CDR3 is 19 residues long. V was trimmed by 0 bases and J by 2 bases, leaving 20 bases between them.

The chain has TRBV6-1 and TRBJ2-6; perhaps TRBD2 as D (6 bases). Between the trimmed V and J ends, which lost 9 bases and 4 bases, there was a span of 16 bases. The CDR3 length is 15 residues. Germline CDR1 is MNHNS and CDR2 is SASEGT. Here the CDR3 DNA reads TGTGCCAGTTCGTCTTGGGGAGGCGGGGCCAACGTCCTGACTTTC. Amino acid sequence: CASSSWGGGANVLTF.

As to this clonotype: This could be a read error, since a much larger clone is one nucleotide away. V usage is TRBV29-1 and J usage is TRBJ2-7, with 8 nucleotides matching TRBD2. Per the germline V gene, CDR1 is SQVTM and CDR2 is ANQGSEA. Trimming at V came to 7 bases and at J to 3 bases, leaving 8 bases not matched to a gene. There are 13 residues in the CDR3. The CDR3 protein is CSASPGLVYEQYF. Written as DNA, the CDR3 is TGCAGCGCCTCCCCGGGACTAGTCTACGAGCAGTACTTC.

Concerning this clonotype itself: One junction end does not reproduce the germline sequence, and a read error may be involved. This rearrangement joins TRBV4-1 to TRBJ1-1, with D unclear. Germline CDR1 reads MGHRA; CDR2 reads YSYEKL. This CDR3 has 15 amino acids. The DNA of the CDR3 is TGCGCCAGCAGCCGAGTGACACATCTGAACACTGAGGCTTTCTTT. Protein: CASSRVTHLNTEAFF.

Notes on this clonotype: As the CDR3 is not closed by the conserved phenylalanine or tryptophan, this likely results from a read error. The J gene is TRBJ2-3, the V gene TRBV29-1; D assignment may be TRBD1 or TRBD2 (5 bases each). Germline V gene data show CDR1 as SQVTM and CDR2 as ANQGSEA. Trimming removed 5 bases from V and 2 bases from J, with 14 bases in between. This CDR3 contains 14 residues. DNA of the CDR3: TGCAGCGTTCGTGGGACGGCTCTCACAGATACGCAGTATTCT. It translates to CSVRGTALTDTQYS.

As to this clonotype: A read error may account for a junction end that differs from germline. The V and J genes are TRBV11-2 and TRBJ2-2; D remains ambiguous. The CDR3 has 15 amino acids. Germline V CDR1 and CDR2: SGHAT, FQNNGV. The CDR3 protein is CASSLVGANTGELFF. CDR3 bases: TGTGCCAGTAGCTTAGTGGGCGCGAACACCGGGGAGCTGTTTTTT.

A word on this clonotype: This could be a read error, since a much larger clone is one nucleotide away. This rearrangement joins TRBV6-1 to TRBJ2-3; D is undetermined. V lost 4 bases, J lost 4 bases, and 9 bases lay in between. The CDR3 sequence is 13 residues long. Germline lookup yields CDR1 MNHNS and CDR2 SASEGT. This CDR3 is CASSGTTPDTQYF. CDR3 sequence (DNA): TGTGCCAGCAGTGGTACCACCCCAGATACGCAGTATTTT.

On this clonotype itself: Being one base from a much bigger clone, this may be a read error. This chain links TRBV11-3 with TRBJ2-1; D unresolved. The germline CDR1 and CDR2 sequences are SGHNT and YENEEA. This CDR3 contains 13 residues. CDR3 nucleotides: TGTGCCAGCAGTTGGGGTCAGACTGGCGAGCGGTTCTTC. This encodes CASSWGQTGERFF.

This clonotype has only one observation. The chain uses TRBV29-1 and TRBJ2-1; maybe TRBD2 (6 bases). Trimming cost V 4 bases and J 4 bases, with 11 bases left between them. The CDR3 has 13 residues. The germline gives CDR1 SQVTM, CDR2 ANQGSEA. CDR3 in DNA: TGCAGCGTTGGGACTATCGTGTACAATGAGCAGTTCTTC. Its protein is CSVGTIVYNEQFF.

Details on this clonotype: A much larger clone lies a single base off, so this may be a read error. This rearrangement joins TRBV11-2 to TRBJ2-1; 9 bases are a match to TRBD1. Germline values: CDR1 SGHAT, CDR2 FQNNGV. The CDR3 is 12 residues long. V lost 4 bases, J lost 12 bases, and 4 bases stayed unmatched. The DNA of the CDR3 is TGTGCCAGCAGCTCGGACAGGGGTGTGCAGTTCTTC. Its translation is CASSSDRGVQFF.

This chain joins TRBV6-1 and TRBJ1-3, with 8 bases aligning to TRBD1. V lost 5 bases, J lost 0 bases, and 6 bases stayed unmatched. Germline CDR1 and CDR2: MNHNS and SASEGT. The CDR3 has 16 residues. CDR3 coding DNA: TGTGCCAGCAGTCTGGACAGGGCGCTCTCTGGAAACACCATATATTTT. This sequence encodes CASSLDRALSGNTIYF.

This clonotype was counted many times. This chain links TRBV29-1 with TRBJ1-1; D uncertain. V lost 6 bases to trimming and J lost 1 base, with 15 bases between them. There are 14 residues in the CDR3. The germline gives CDR1 SQVTM, CDR2 ANQGSEA. In DNA form, the CDR3 reads TGCAGCGTCACCTACCAGACCCCGAACACTGAAGCTTTCTTT. Translation gives CSVTYQTPNTEAFF.

The rearrangement joins TRBV6-1 to TRBJ2-3; D is ambiguous. In germline, CDR1 is MNHNS, CDR2 SASEGT. The CDR3 runs 17 residues. The V gene lost 2 bases and the J gene lost 2 bases, with 17 bases spanning the gap. Here the CDR3 DNA reads TGTGCCAGCAGTGAAAGAGGTCCTAACCCCGCCACAGATACGCAGTATTTT. Translating it yields CASSERGPNPATDTQYF.

J is TRBJ1-1 and V is TRBV6-5; D is possibly TRBD1 (5 bases). The germline V gene encodes CDR1 MNHEY and CDR2 SVGAGI. The CDR3 covers 15 residues. Trimming left V 4 bases short and J 5 bases short, with 17 bases between. The CDR3 DNA reads as TGTGCCAGCAGTTTGCCGGGCCAAGGGGATACTGAAGCTTTCTTT. Protein product: CASSLPGQGDTEAFF.

The chain combines TRBV28 with TRBJ2-1; no reliable D call. The germline V gene encodes CDR1 MDHEN and CDR2 SYDVKM. There are 13 residues in the CDR3. Trimming removed 6 bases from V and 3 bases from J, with 9 bases in between. CDR3 sequence: CASRSEHYNEQFF. The CDR3 DNA reads as TGTGCCAGCAGGTCGGAGCACTACAATGAGCAGTTCTTC.

The rearrangement uses TRBV11-2 and TRBJ2-1; D gene ambiguous. V dropped 2 bases and J dropped 9 bases, with 11 bases sitting between them. This CDR3 has 13 residues. CDR1 is SGHAT, CDR2 FQNNGV, per germline. The CDR3 bases are TGTGCCAGCAGCTTATCTGATCACATTGAGCAGTTCTTC. Amino acid sequence: CASSLSDHIEQFF.

This chain connects TRBV6-2 or TRBV6-3 to TRBJ2-7, with unresolved D. This CDR3 spans 12 amino acids. Trimming removed 4 bases from V and 2 bases from J, with 6 bases in between. Germline CDR1 and CDR2: MNHEY and SVGEGT. CDR3 nucleotides: TGTGCCAGCAGTTTCTCACCCTACGAGCAGTACTTC. Translated: CASSFSPYEQYF.

This chain uses TRBV4-1 with TRBJ2-5; TRBD1 matches 11 bases. The V gene's germline CDR1 is MGHRA and CDR2 YSYEKL. The CDR3 runs to 15 residues. Trimming removed 6 bases from V and 0 bases from J; junction bases left unmatched: 3. CDR3 in DNA: TGCGCCAGCAGAAGGGGACAGGGGGACCAAGAGACCCAGTACTTC. Protein product: CASRRGQGDQETQYF.

In DNA, the CDR3 is TGCAGCACACGGACAGGGGGCCCTACAACTAATGAAAAACTGTTTTTT. Protein sequence: CSTRTGGPTTNEKLFF. V is TRBV29-1 and J is TRBJ1-4; 11 bases are a match to TRBD1. After removal of 8 bases from V and 0 bases from J, the junction contained 8 bases not matched to a gene. The CDR3 totals 16 residues. Germline V CDR1 and CDR2: SQVTM, ANQGSEA.